The present TCR beta chain was sequenced within a study of Graves' ophthalmopathy and Graves' hyperthyroidism. Broader study findings: Most expanded clonotypes in thyroid above 0.001 frequency also showed up in blood.

TCR beta CDR3 amplification used RNA transcripts. Scientists carried out first-round RT-PCR using HTBI primers and then a second-round multiplex PCR. TCRdb analysed the multiplex PCR reads with MiXCR anew, one entry per CDR3 protein. The top ten clones hold 20% to 30% of a sample with almost 40,000 distinct CDR3 sequences, approximately 46% of them seen once. The V gene lost 5 bases and the J gene lost 2 bases, with 4 bases spanning the gap. Per germline, CDR1 SGDLS and CDR2 YYNGEE. This CDR3 region has 12 residues. This clonotype was recorded at least ten times. Antigen: not known. Eligible hyperthyroidism cases comprised new diagnoses of under 2 months' duration in individuals aged 18 to 65. The authors used Ficoll-Paque density gradient centrifugation to separate PBMCs. The input was approximately 10 ml of fresh peripheral blood.

This clonotype originated in an adult woman with stable Graves' hyperthyroidism. The chain uses TRBV9 and TRBJ2-2; D gene uncertain. The sample was peripheral blood. The CDR3, as DNA: TGTGCCAGCAGAGCCAACACCGGGGAGCTGTTTTTT. Its protein product is CASRANTGELFF.